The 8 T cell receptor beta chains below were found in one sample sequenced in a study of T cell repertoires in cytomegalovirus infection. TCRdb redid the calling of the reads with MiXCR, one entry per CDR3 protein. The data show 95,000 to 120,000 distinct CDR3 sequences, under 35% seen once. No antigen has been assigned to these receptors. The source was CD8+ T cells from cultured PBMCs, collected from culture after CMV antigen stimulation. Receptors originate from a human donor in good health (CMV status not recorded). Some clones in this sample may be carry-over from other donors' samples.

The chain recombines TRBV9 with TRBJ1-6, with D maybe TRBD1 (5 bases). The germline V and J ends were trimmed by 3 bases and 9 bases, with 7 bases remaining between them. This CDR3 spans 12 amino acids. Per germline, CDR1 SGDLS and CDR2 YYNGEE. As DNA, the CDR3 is TGTGCCAGCAGCGGTACAGGTTCACCCCTCCACTTT. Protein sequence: CASSGTGSPLHF.

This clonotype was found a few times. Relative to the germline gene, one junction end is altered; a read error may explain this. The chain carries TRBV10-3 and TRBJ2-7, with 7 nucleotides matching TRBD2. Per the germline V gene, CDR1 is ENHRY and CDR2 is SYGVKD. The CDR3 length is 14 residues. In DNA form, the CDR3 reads TGTGCCATCAGTGAATCAACGGGCGGGAGTTTAGTGCACTTC. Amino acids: CAISESTGGSLVHF.

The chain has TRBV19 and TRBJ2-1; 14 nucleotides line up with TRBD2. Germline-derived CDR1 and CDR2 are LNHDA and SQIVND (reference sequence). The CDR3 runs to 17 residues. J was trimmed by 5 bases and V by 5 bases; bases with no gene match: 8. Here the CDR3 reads CASSFRLAGGINNEQFF. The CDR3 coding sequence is TGTGCCAGTAGTTTCAGACTAGCGGGGGGGATTAACAATGAGCAGTTCTTC.

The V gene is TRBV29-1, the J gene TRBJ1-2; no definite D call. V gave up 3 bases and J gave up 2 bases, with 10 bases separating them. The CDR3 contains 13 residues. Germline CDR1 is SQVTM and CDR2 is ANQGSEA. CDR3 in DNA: TGCAGCGTTGACAACGAGGGCAACTATGGCTACACCTTC. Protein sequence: CSVDNEGNYGYTF.

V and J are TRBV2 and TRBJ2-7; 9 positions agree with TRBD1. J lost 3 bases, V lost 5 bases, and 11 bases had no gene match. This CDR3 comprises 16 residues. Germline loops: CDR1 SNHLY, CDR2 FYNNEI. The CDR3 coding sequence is TGTGCCAGCAGTTATCACACCGGGACAGGGATCTACGAGCAGTACTTC. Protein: CASSYHTGTGIYEQYF.

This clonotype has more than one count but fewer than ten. The CDR3 coding sequence is TGTGCCAGCAGCGCCCTTACAGGGGAAATGAGAGATACGCAGTATTTT. Protein: CASSALTGEMRDTQYF. The chain has TRBV7-6 and TRBJ2-3, with 7 bases fitting TRBD1. The CDR3 is 16 amino acids. Germline assignment: CDR1 SGHVS and CDR2 FNYEAQ. Losses at the gene ends were 5 bases for V and 5 bases for J; bases not matched to a gene: 13.

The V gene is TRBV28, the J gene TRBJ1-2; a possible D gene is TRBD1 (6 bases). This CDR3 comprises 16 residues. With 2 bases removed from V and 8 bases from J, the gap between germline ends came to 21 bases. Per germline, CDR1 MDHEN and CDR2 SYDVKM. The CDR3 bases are TGTGCCAGCAGTTTAAACAGGGCTTCTCCTACCATCGGCTACACCTTC. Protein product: CASSLNRASPTIGYTF.

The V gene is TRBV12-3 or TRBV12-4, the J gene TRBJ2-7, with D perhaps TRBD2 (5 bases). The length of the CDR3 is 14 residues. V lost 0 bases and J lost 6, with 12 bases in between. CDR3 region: CASSLARVAAEQYF. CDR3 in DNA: TGTGCCAGCAGTTTAGCGCGGGTGGCGGCCGAGCAGTACTTC.